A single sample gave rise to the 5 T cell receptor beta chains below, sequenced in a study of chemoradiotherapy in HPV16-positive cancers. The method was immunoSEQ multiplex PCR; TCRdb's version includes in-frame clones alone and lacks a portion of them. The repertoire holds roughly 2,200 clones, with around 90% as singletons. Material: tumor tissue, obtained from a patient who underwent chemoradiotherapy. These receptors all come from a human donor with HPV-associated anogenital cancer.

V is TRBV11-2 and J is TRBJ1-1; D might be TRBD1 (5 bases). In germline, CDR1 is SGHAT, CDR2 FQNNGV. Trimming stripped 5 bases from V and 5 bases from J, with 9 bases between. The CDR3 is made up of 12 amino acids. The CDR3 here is CASSPDSTEAFF. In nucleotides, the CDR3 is TGTGCCAGCAGCCCCGACAGTACTGAAGCTTTCTTT.

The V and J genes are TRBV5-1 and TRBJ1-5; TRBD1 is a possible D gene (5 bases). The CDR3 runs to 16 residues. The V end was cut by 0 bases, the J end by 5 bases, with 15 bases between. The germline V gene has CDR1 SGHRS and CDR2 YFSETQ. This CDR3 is CASSLGDGGGHQPQHF. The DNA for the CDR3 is TGCGCCAGCAGCTTGGGGGACGGGGGAGGGCATCAGCCCCAGCATTTT.

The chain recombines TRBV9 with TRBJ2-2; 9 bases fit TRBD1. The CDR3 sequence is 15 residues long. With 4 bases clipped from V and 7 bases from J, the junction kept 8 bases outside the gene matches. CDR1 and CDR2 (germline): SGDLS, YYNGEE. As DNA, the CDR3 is TGTGCCAGCAGCTACGGGACAGGGTTGGACGGGGAGCTGTTTTTT. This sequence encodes CASSYGTGLDGELFF.

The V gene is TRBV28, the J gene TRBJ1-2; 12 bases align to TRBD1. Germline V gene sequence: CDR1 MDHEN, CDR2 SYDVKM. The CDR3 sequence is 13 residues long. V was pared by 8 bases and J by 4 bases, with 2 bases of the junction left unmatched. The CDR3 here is CASGTGGLYGYTF. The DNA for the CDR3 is TGTGCCAGCGGGACAGGGGGCCTCTATGGCTACACCTTC.

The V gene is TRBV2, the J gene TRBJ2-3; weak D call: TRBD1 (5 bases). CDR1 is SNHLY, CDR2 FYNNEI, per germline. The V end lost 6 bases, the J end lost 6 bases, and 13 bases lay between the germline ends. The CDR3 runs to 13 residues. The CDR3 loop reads CASRQDVSDTQYF. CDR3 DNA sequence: TGTGCCAGCAGACAGGACGTTTCGGATACGCAGTATTTT.